Presented here are 17 T cell receptor beta chains from one specimen sequenced in a study of Ad26.COV2.S vaccination and SARS-CoV-2 variants. Sample treatment: over 15 received Ad26.COV2.S at low or high dose, single or two shots; about 5 received placebo; per-sample allocation not given. Day 63 after the first vaccine or placebo injection was the time point for sampling. Sequencing was performed with immunoSEQ multiplex PCR; in TCRdb, only in-frame clones are kept and a portion is missing. The data contain approximately 350,000 clones, around four fifths of them singletons. Sequencing used peripheral blood, obtained in a trial of Ad26.COV2.S vaccine versus placebo. Every receptor here comes from a person aged 18-60 years who received the Ad26.COV2.S COVID-19 vaccine or a placebo.

The rearrangement uses TRBV5-1 and TRBJ2-7, with TRBD1 matching over 8 bases. Germline lookup yields CDR1 SGHRS and CDR2 YFSETQ. Trimming took 4 bases from V and 3 from J; bases not matched to a gene: 6. There are 14 residues in the CDR3. For the CDR3, the DNA is TGCGCCAGCAGCAGGGGACAGGAGATCTACGAGCAGTACTTC. Its translation: CASSRGQEIYEQYF.

Notes on this clone: The conserved phenylalanine or tryptophan is not found at the CDR3 terminus, so this likely reflects a read error. Because the CDR3's place on the DNA is in doubt, the DNA is left out and the CDR3 is given as listed by TCRdb. The rearrangement uses TRBV30 and TRBJ2-4; TRBD2 is taken as the D call from the table, unchecked against the DNA. Including both end residues, the CDR3 is 14 amino acids long. CDR1 and CDR2 (germline): GTSNPN, SVGIG (reference sequence). The CDR3 protein is CAWRHSSTSGRNLS.

The rearrangement joins TRBV7-3 to TRBJ2-1, with D perhaps matching TRBD2 (5 bases). The CDR3 extends over 15 amino acids. Germline V lookup: CDR1 SGHTA, CDR2 FQGTGA. Trimming cost V 3 bases and J 3 bases, with 12 bases left between them. CDR3 DNA: TGTGCCAGCAGCTTTTTCGCGGGCAACTACAATGAGCAGTTCTTC. Its protein is CASSFFAGNYNEQFF.

V is TRBV5-1 and J is TRBJ1-1; TRBD1 matches 7 bases. V was pared by 4 bases and J by 0 bases, with 6 bases of the junction left unmatched. Germline values: CDR1 SGHRS, CDR2 YFSETQ. This CDR3 region has 15 residues. The CDR3 bases are TGCGCCAGCAGCCCGGCACAGGGGATGAACACTGAAGCTTTCTTT. The encoded protein is CASSPAQGMNTEAFF. The complete variable domain, with remaining parts taken from reference TRBV5-1 and TRBJ1-1, reads KAGVTQTPRYLIKTRGQQVTLSCSPISGHRSVSWYQQTPGQGLQFLFEYFSETQRNKGNFPGRFSGRQFSNSRSEMNVSTLELGDSALYLCASSPAQGMNTEAFFGQGTRLTVV.

The chain employs TRBV4-1 and TRBJ2-3; no reliable D call. Between the trimmed V and J ends, which lost 1 base and 1 base, there was a span of 12 bases. CDR3 length equals 16 residues. Germline CDR1 reads MGHRA; CDR2 reads YSYEKL. CDR3 DNA: TGCGCCAGCAGCCAAGTTCCTCCCTTTGGCACAGATACGCAGTATTTT. It yields the protein CASSQVPPFGTDTQYF.

The genes are TRBV11-2 and TRBJ2-5; D remains ambiguous. The CDR3 sequence is 17 residues long. From germline, CDR1 is SGHAT and CDR2 FQNNGV. Trimming stripped 0 bases from V and 1 base from J, with 15 bases between. The CDR3 is CASSLEGFVAAQETQYF. The CDR3 DNA sequence: TGTGCCAGCAGCTTAGAGGGCTTTGTGGCAGCCCAAGAGACCCAGTACTTC.

Remarks on this clone: A junction boundary mismatches the germline segment, possibly from a read error. This chain connects TRBV4-3 to TRBJ2-2; D ambiguous. The germline CDR1 and CDR2 sequences are LGHNA and YSLEER. This CDR3 comprises 16 residues. The CDR3 reads CASSQGLSPNTGELFF. As DNA, the CDR3 is TGCGCCAGCAGCCAAGGTCTCTCCCCGAATACCGGGGAGCTGTTTTTT.

The chain uses TRBV12-1 and TRBJ2-1; no check of the table's D call, TRBD1, against the DNA was made. TRBV12-1 is recorded as a pseudogene. This CDR3 spans 17 amino acids. CDR3 nucleotide sequence: TGTGCCAGCAGCTCGACGGCTGCCGTTGGGGCGGTGAATGAGCAGTTCTTC. Encoded protein: CASSSTAAVGAVNEQFF.

The chain recombines TRBV18 with TRBJ1-1; maybe TRBD1 (5 bases). The CDR3 sequence is 13 residues long. Germline-derived CDR1 and CDR2 are KGHSH and LQKENI. Trimming removed 4 bases at V and 6 bases at J, with 12 bases between. CDR3 DNA: TGTGCCAGCTCACGGGGCCTGGATCCTGAAGCTTTCTTT. Its protein is CASSRGLDPEAFF.

The table lists this clone with a count of one. This chain connects TRBV7-2 to TRBJ2-1, with 7 bases identical to TRBD2. V gave up 4 bases and J gave up 7 bases; unmatched junction bases: 10. CDR1 and CDR2 from the germline V gene are SGHTA and FQGNSA. This CDR3 has 15 amino acids. DNA of the CDR3: TGTGCCAGCAGCTCGACTAGACTAGCTTTGAATGAGCAGTTCTTC. Its translation: CASSSTRLALNEQFF.

J is TRBJ2-3 and V is TRBV10-3; 8 bases line up with TRBD1. The CDR3 runs to 15 residues. Germline V gives CDR1 ENHRY, CDR2 SYGVKD. J gave up 0 bases and V 7 bases, and 6 bases lay outside the gene matches. The CDR3 spells CAITAGGPSTDTQYF. CDR3 bases: TGTGCCATCACAGCAGGGGGCCCTAGCACAGATACGCAGTATTTT.

This clone was recorded a few times. The chain employs TRBV7-2 and TRBJ2-1; D tentatively fits TRBD1 or TRBD2 (5 bases each). Germline lookup yields CDR1 SGHTA and CDR2 FQGNSA. The CDR3 has 16 residues. V lost 6 bases to trimming and J lost 1 base, with 16 bases between them. The chain's CDR3 is CASRLRSGASYNEQFF. DNA of the CDR3: TGTGCCAGCAGACTTAGGTCCGGGGCGTCCTACAATGAGCAGTTCTTC.

The chain joins TRBV3-1 (or the pseudogene TRBV3-2) to TRBJ1-1, with D uncertain. Deletions cut 6 bases from V and 0 bases from J, with 11 bases between. Looked up from germline, CDR1 is LGHDT and CDR2 is YNNKEL (reference sequence). There are 14 residues in the CDR3. CDR3 in amino acids: CASRIDGLNTEAFF. The CDR3 nucleotides are TGTGCCAGCAGGATTGACGGATTGAACACTGAAGCTTTCTTT.

The chain is built from TRBV30 and TRBJ2-6, with 8 bases matching TRBD1. CDR1 GTSNPN and CDR2 SVGIG come from the germline V gene (reference sequence). The V and J ends lost 2 bases and 1 base, in that order; junction bases with no gene match: 25. This CDR3 has 23 residues. The CDR3 protein is CAWSRTKTGVSYRLRSGANVLTF. The CDR3 DNA reads as TGTGCCTGGAGTCGGACCAAGACAGGGGTGTCGTATAGGCTGAGGTCTGGGGCCAACGTCCTGACTTTC.

A few counts support this clone. The V gene is TRBV4-2, the J gene TRBJ2-1; TRBD1 might be the D (6 bases). V was cut by 3 bases and J by 0 bases, with 9 bases left in between. Germline lookup yields CDR1 LGHNA and CDR2 YNFKEQ. This CDR3 is built from 15 residues. CDR3 loop: CASSQTGDSYNEQFF. CDR3 in DNA: TGTGCCAGCAGCCAGACAGGAGACTCCTACAATGAGCAGTTCTTC.

The rearrangement uses TRBV6-2 or TRBV6-3 and TRBJ2-1, with 10 bases aligning to TRBD2. From germline, CDR1 is MNHEY and CDR2 SVGEGT. V gave up 4 bases and J gave up 3 bases; unmatched junction bases: 6. The CDR3 sequence is 16 residues long. CDR3 amino acids: CASSSPGLASYNEQFF. The CDR3 DNA follows: TGTGCCAGCAGTTCCCCGGGACTAGCGAGCTACAATGAGCAGTTCTTC.

The V call is TRBV19, the J call TRBJ2-7, with D maybe TRBD2 (6 bases). CDR1 LNHDA and CDR2 SQIVND come from the germline V gene (reference sequence). V lost 4 bases and J lost 3, with 10 bases in between. This CDR3 is 13 amino acids long. The CDR3 reads CASSTMGGYEQYF. The CDR3 bases are TGTGCCAGTAGTACTATGGGGGGCTACGAGCAGTACTTC.